Below, one T cell receptor beta chain is given with its context. Its matching antigen is unknown. Trimming left V 7 bases short and J 4 bases short, with 11 bases between. CDR1 is SNHLY, CDR2 FYNNEI, per germline. The CDR3 contains 13 residues. The data belong to a study of CD8 T cell repertoires and HIV-1 epitope variants. In the study overall: Each of Twenty-five Gag and Nef epitope peptides stimulated a separate culture. The baseline condition was 1M T cells left uncultured.

Using immunoSEQ multiplex PCR, the repertoire was profiled, and TCRdb retains in-frame clones only, with some absent. The repertoire holds 4,000 to 6,500 clones, with 55% to 75% as singletons. Sequences were obtained from cultured CD8+ T cells derived from PBMCs. This sequence was found in a male donor with HIV. V usage is TRBV2 and J usage is TRBJ2-1; D not certain. Here the CDR3 reads CASKTDRYNEQFF. Here the CDR3 DNA reads TGTGCCAGCAAGACGGACCGATACAATGAGCAGTTCTTC.